Below, 25 T cell receptor beta chains from the same sample are listed, as sequenced in a study of blood T cell repertoires in COVID-19. Here immunoSEQ multiplex PCR was the method, and the copy in TCRdb shows in-frame clones only, minus some. There are 80,000 to 90,000 clones in the sample; approximately 86% occur only once, and 1.2% lies in the top ten. The sequencing sample was made of peripheral blood. Receptors were obtained from an older man with active or convalescent COVID-19.

The genes are TRBV5-1 and TRBJ1-4; D is unresolved. V was shortened by 2 bases and J by 0 bases, with 8 bases between the two germline ends. The CDR3 is made up of 15 amino acids. Germline CDR1 is SGHRS and CDR2 is YFSETQ. CDR3 in DNA: TGCGCCAGCAGCTTCCGCCGGGCAACTAATGAAAAACTGTTTTTT. Translated: CASSFRRATNEKLFF.

The chain is built from TRBV28 and TRBJ1-1, with D unclear. The germline V gene encodes CDR1 MDHEN and CDR2 SYDVKM. This CDR3 region has 14 residues. The V end was cut by 2 bases, the J end by 4 bases, with 11 bases between. CDR3 sequence reads: CASSLTDSATEAFF. The CDR3 DNA follows: TGTGCCAGCAGTTTAACAGATTCGGCCACTGAAGCTTTCTTT.

The chain employs TRBV6-2 or TRBV6-3 and TRBJ1-1; D possibly corresponds to TRBD1 (6 bases). V was cut by 5 bases and J by 1 base, with 11 bases left in between. Germline values: CDR1 MNHEY, CDR2 SVGEGT. The CDR3 sequence is 14 residues long. The CDR3 here is CASSGGQRNTEAFF. Here the CDR3 DNA reads TGTGCCAGCAGTGGGGGACAAAGGAACACTGAAGCTTTCTTT.

The chain carries TRBV2 and TRBJ2-7, with D possibly TRBD2 on 5 matching bases. The CDR3 runs 11 residues. Germline V CDR1 and CDR2: SNHLY, FYNNEI. V was clipped by 6 bases and J by 4 bases, with 7 bases between them. The CDR3 DNA sequence: TGTGCCAGCAGCTCGGGGTACGAGCAGTACTTC. It is translated as CASSSGYEQYF.

The CDR3 DNA sequence: TGTGCCAGCAGTTTCGACAGGCGAGGCTACACCTTC. Its protein is CASSFDRRGYTF. This chain links TRBV28 with TRBJ1-2, with D maybe TRBD1 (6 bases). Germline CDR1 reads MDHEN; CDR2 reads SYDVKM. V was cut by 3 bases and J by 8 bases, with 10 bases left in between. The CDR3 covers 12 residues.

V gene TRBV19 combines with J gene TRBJ1-5; maybe TRBD1 (6 bases). The ends were cut back, 6 bases at V and 5 bases at J, with 14 bases in the middle. CDR3 length: 14 residues. Per germline, CDR1 LNHDA and CDR2 SQIVND (reference sequence). The CDR3 sequence: CASRTGHSDQPQHF. In DNA form, the CDR3 reads TGTGCCAGTAGAACGGGACATTCAGATCAGCCCCAGCATTTT.

The chain is built from TRBV19 and TRBJ1-4; TRBD1 agrees at 7 bases. V shed 7 bases, J shed 6 bases, and the junction held 8 bases outside the gene matches. Germline CDR1 reads LNHDA; CDR2 reads SQIVND (reference sequence). This CDR3 has 14 amino acids. CDR3 DNA: TGTGCCAGTATCTCGACAGGGTCCGATGAAAAACTGTTTTTT. This gives the protein CASISTGSDEKLFF.

V is TRBV9 and J is TRBJ1-5; no reliable D call. Germline values: CDR1 SGDLS, CDR2 YYNGEE. Trimming shortened V by 5 bases and J by 0 bases, and 9 bases separated the two germline ends. The CDR3 consists of 14 residues. CDR3 bases: TGTGCCAGCAGTCCTACAGTTAGCAATCAGCCCCAGCATTTT. Translation gives CASSPTVSNQPQHF.

V gene TRBV27 combines with J gene TRBJ2-5; 8 positions agree with TRBD2. Per the germline V gene, CDR1 is MNHEY and CDR2 is SMNVEV (reference sequence). The J segment lost 13 bases and the V segment lost 6 bases, leaving 16 bases of the junction unmatched. CDR3 length: 14 residues. CDR3 DNA: TGTGCCAGCAGCTTAATGTCTAGCGGGTGGGAATGGTACTTC. Its protein product is CASSLMSSGWEWYF.

In DNA form, the CDR3 reads TGTGCCAGCAGTCGCCCGGACGGACTAAGCTACGAGCAGTACTTC. Residues: CASSRPDGLSYEQYF. This chain joins TRBV27 and TRBJ2-7; D is possibly TRBD2 (6 bases). Germline V gene data show CDR1 as MNHEY and CDR2 as SMNVEV (reference sequence). The CDR3 length is 15 residues. Trimming cost V 5 bases and J 3 bases, with 17 bases left between them.

The chain carries TRBV11-2 and TRBJ2-2; 9 bases agree with TRBD2. CDR1 is SGHAT, CDR2 FQNNGV, per germline. The CDR3 contains 16 residues. V lost 3 bases and J lost 5; bases outside the gene matches: 7. The CDR3 protein is CASSLGLASGTGELFF. The DNA for the CDR3 is TGTGCCAGCAGCTTGGGACTAGCCTCCGGTACCGGGGAGCTGTTTTTT.

This clone was seen only a few times. The chain links TRBV7-9 to TRBJ2-3; 8 bases map to TRBD2. Germline-derived CDR1 and CDR2 are SEHNR and FQNEAQ (reference sequence). The CDR3 contains 14 residues. V was clipped by 0 bases and J by 6 bases; unmatched bases: 2. The DNA for the CDR3 is TGTGCCAGCAGCTTAGCCCGGGGGGGGGATACGCAGTATTTT. Its translation is CASSLARGGDTQYF.

This chain uses TRBV7-2 with TRBJ2-7; 9 bases are a match to TRBD2. There are 15 residues in the CDR3. Trimming at V came to 1 base and at J to 4 bases, leaving 5 bases not matched to a gene. Germline values: CDR1 SGHTA, CDR2 FQGNSA. CDR3 amino acids: CASSLVVSGSYEQYF. CDR3 DNA sequence: TGTGCCAGCAGCTTAGTCGTTAGCGGGAGTTACGAGCAGTACTTC.

This clone was seen repeatedly, ten times or more. The genes are TRBV7-9 and TRBJ2-7; 9 bases are a match to TRBD1. The length of the CDR3 is 16 residues. Germline trimming cut 0 bases from V and 3 bases from J; bases unmatched to any gene: 6. Per the germline V gene, CDR1 is SEHNR and CDR2 is FQNEAQ (reference sequence). This chain's CDR3 is CASSLALGQGHYEQYF. In DNA form, the CDR3 reads TGTGCCAGCAGCTTAGCGTTGGGACAGGGTCACTACGAGCAGTACTTC.

This CDR3 reads CASSSPFRGDQPQHF. CDR3 nucleotide sequence: TGTGCCAGCAGTTCCCCTTTCAGGGGGGATCAGCCCCAGCATTTT. The chain is built from TRBV6-2 or TRBV6-3 and TRBJ1-5; 7 bases are shared with TRBD1. The CDR3 loop spans 15 amino acids. CDR1 is MNHEY and CDR2 is SVGEGT in the germline V gene. Trimming at V came to 4 bases and at J to 5 bases, leaving 8 bases not matched to a gene.

The chain has TRBV5-4 and TRBJ1-2; D is possibly TRBD1 (5 bases). The CDR3 has 15 residues. From germline, CDR1 is SGHNT and CDR2 YYREEE (reference sequence). Trimming pared 0 bases from V and 5 bases from J, leaving 14 bases between. In DNA, the CDR3 is TGTGCCAGCAGCTTGGCCGCAGGGATTAGTTATGGCTACACCTTC. Residues: CASSLAAGISYGYTF.

The chain carries TRBV5-4 and TRBJ1-2; 11 nucleotides line up with TRBD1. V was pared by 4 bases and J by 8 bases, with 10 bases of the junction left unmatched. The germline gives CDR1 SGHNT, CDR2 YYREEE (reference sequence). The CDR3 contains 15 residues. The CDR3 protein is CASSAIGTGGIGYTF. The DNA of the CDR3 is TGTGCCAGCAGCGCAATCGGGACAGGGGGAATAGGCTACACCTTC.

This clone appeared once. This rearrangement joins TRBV28 to TRBJ2-7; 11 bases map to TRBD2. The CDR3 has 15 residues. CDR1 MDHEN and CDR2 SYDVKM come from the germline V gene. The junction had 4 bases not matched to a gene; V was cut back by 3 bases and J by 3 bases. The CDR3: CASSFSGTSGYEQYF. The CDR3, as DNA: TGTGCCAGCAGTTTCAGCGGGACTAGCGGCTACGAGCAGTACTTC.

The chain recombines TRBV5-5 with TRBJ2-1, with D uncertain. CDR3 length: 14 residues. Germline assignment: CDR1 SGHKS and CDR2 YYEKEE (reference sequence). Trimming took 0 bases from V and 5 from J, leaving 9 bases between them. The DNA for the CDR3 is TGTGCCAGCAGCTTGGGCGGTATAAACAATGAGCAGTTCTTC. Protein sequence: CASSLGGINNEQFF.

The chain joins TRBV6-1 to TRBJ1-2; 9 nucleotides agree with TRBD1. Looked up from germline, CDR1 is MNHNS and CDR2 is SASEGT. With 2 bases clipped from V and 8 bases from J, the junction kept 3 bases outside the gene matches. The CDR3 is 13 residues long. CDR3 amino acids: CASSERQGVGYTF. Here the CDR3 DNA reads TGTGCCAGCAGTGAACGACAGGGGGTAGGCTACACCTTC.

This clone was observed once. This rearrangement joins TRBV28 to TRBJ2-3, with D possibly being TRBD1 (5 bases). The ends were cut back, 5 bases at V and 2 bases at J, with 17 bases in the middle. CDR1 and CDR2 (germline): MDHEN, SYDVKM. The CDR3 has 16 residues. The CDR3 sequence is CASSPWGSRNTDTQYF. CDR3 nucleotides: TGTGCCAGCAGTCCCTGGGGCAGCCGAAACACAGATACGCAGTATTTT.

This chain uses TRBV6-5 with TRBJ1-2; 9 bases match TRBD1. CDR1 is MNHEY, CDR2 SVGAGI, per germline. The junction had 0 bases not matched to a gene; V was cut back by 0 bases and J by 7 bases. CDR3 length: 13 amino acids. Written as DNA, the CDR3 is TGTGCCAGCAGTTACTCGGACAGGGGTGGCTACACCTTC. Translated: CASSYSDRGGYTF.

This clone has more than one count but fewer than ten. The chain links TRBV5-6 to TRBJ1-5; the match to TRBD1 covers 10 bases. V gave up 0 bases and J gave up 4 bases; unmatched junction bases: 4. In germline, CDR1 is SGHDT, CDR2 YYEEEE. The CDR3 totals 16 residues. The DNA of the CDR3 is TGTGCCAGCAGCTTGGCCGGGACAGGGGTAAATCAGCCCCAGCATTTT. Encoded protein: CASSLAGTGVNQPQHF. The entire variable domain, with the rest obtained from reference TRBV5-6 and TRBJ1-5, is as follows: DAGVTQSPTHLIKTRGQQVTLRCSPKSGHDTVSWYQQALGQGPQFIFQYYEEEERQRGNFPDRFSGHQFPNYSSELNVNALLLGDSALYLCASSLAGTGVNQPQHFGDGTRLSIL.

The rearrangement uses TRBV19 and TRBJ1-1, with no clear D. CDR3 length: 14 residues. Germline V gene sequence: CDR1 LNHDA, CDR2 SQIVND (reference sequence). With 4 bases removed from V and 0 bases from J, the gap between germline ends came to 9 bases. The CDR3: CASSTTPMNTEAFF. CDR3 coding DNA: TGTGCCAGTAGTACGACACCCATGAACACTGAAGCTTTCTTT.

The chain couples TRBV3-1 (or the pseudogene TRBV3-2) to TRBJ1-1; D not certain. The CDR3 runs to 14 residues. Germline V gene sequence: CDR1 LGHDT, CDR2 YNNKEL (reference sequence). Trimming took 5 bases from V and 5 from J, leaving 15 bases between them. The CDR3 DNA reads TGTGCCAGCAGCTTCGGGCGCGCGGGGACTGAAGCTTTCTTT. Residues: CASSFGRAGTEAFF.